This record concerns one T cell receptor beta chain sequence. Per germline, CDR1 WNHNN and CDR2 SYGVQD (reference sequence). With 5 bases removed from V and 0 bases from J, the gap between germline ends came to 8 bases. The CDR3 consists of 13 residues. This entry belongs to a study of T cell changes during pregnancy in multiple sclerosis. Some clones are missing from TCRdb's copy, which holds only in-frame ones; the method was immunoSEQ multiplex PCR. The sample lists over 45,000 clones, 93% seen once, with roughly 2.6% in the top ten. The specimen was CD8+ T cells from peripheral blood mononuclear cells, collected in the third trimester of pregnancy. The source of this sequence is a female donor with multiple sclerosis, enrolled in a pregnancy study. This chain joins TRBV10-1 and TRBJ2-7; maybe TRBD1 (6 bases). CDR3 nucleotide sequence: TGCGCCAGCAGTCCAGGGGCCTCCTACGAGCAGTACTTC. This codes for CASSPGASYEQYF.